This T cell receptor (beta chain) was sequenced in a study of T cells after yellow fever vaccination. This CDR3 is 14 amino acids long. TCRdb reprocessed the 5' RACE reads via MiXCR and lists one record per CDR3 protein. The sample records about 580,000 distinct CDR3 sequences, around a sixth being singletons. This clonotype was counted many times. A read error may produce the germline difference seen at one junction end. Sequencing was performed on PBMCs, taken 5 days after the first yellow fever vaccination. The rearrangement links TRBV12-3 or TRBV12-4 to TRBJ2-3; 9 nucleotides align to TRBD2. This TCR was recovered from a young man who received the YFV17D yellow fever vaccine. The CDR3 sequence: CASSLAGGTDTQYF. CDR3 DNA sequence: TGTGCCAGCAGCTTAGCGGGGGGCACAGATACGCAGTATTTT.